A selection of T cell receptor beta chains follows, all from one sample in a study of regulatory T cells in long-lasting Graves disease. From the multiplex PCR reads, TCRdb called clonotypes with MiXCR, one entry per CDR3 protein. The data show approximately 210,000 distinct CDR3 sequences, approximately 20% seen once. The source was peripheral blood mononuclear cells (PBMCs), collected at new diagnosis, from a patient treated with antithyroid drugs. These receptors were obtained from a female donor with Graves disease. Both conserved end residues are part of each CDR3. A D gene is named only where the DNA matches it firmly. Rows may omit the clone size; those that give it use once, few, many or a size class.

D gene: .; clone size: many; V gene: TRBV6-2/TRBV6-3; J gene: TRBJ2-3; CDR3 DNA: TGTGCCAGCAGGGGCCGAGTCACAGATACGCAGTATTTT; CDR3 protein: CASRGRVTDTQYF
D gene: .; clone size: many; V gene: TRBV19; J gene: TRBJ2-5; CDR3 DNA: TGTGCCAGCAGCATAGCAGAGACCCAGTACTTC; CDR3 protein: CASSIAETQYF
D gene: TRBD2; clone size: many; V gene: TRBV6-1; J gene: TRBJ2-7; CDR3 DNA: TGTGCCAGCAGGGGTCTAGCGGGCCCCTCCTACGAGCAGTACTTC; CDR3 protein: CASRGLAGPSYEQYF
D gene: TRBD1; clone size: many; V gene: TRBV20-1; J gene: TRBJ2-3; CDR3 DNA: TGCAGTGCTAGAGCCCGCGGACAGGGATTCACAGATACGCAGTATTTT; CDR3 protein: CSARARGQGFTDTQYF
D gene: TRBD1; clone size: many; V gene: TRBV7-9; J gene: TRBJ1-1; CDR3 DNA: TGTGCCAGCAGCCCGTCGGACAGGGGGCTTACTGAAGCTTTCTTT; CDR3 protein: CASSPSDRGLTEAFF
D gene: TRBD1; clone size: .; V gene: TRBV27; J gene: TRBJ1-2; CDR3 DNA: TGTGCCAGCAGTCGGAAGGTGGGACAGGGGGCGGGTCATGGCTACACCTTC; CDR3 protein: CASSRKVGQGAGHGYTF
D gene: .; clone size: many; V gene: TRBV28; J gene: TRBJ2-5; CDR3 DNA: TGTGCCAGCAGTTGGGGCGGCAGGCGGCTCAGAGAGACCCAGTACTTC; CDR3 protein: CASSWGGRRLRETQYF
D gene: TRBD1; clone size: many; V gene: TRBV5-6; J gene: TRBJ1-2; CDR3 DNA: TGTGCCAGCAGCTTAAACAGGGGGAACTATGGCTACACCTTC; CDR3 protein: CASSLNRGNYGYTF
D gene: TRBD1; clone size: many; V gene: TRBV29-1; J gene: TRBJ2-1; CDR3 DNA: TGCAGCGTGGGACCGGGACAGGGGCACCATGAGCAGTTCTTC; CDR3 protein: CSVGPGQGHHEQFF
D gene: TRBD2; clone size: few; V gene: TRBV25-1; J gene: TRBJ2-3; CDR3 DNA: TGTGCCAGCCGGGGGGACACAGATACGCAGTATTTT; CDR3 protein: CASRGDTDTQYF
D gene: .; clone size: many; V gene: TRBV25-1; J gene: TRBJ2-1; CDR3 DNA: TGTGCCAGCAGTGGGCGGTCAGGACACCCCGACAATGAGCAGTTCTTC; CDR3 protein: CASSGRSGHPDNEQFF
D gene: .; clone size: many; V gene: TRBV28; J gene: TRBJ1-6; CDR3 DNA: TGTGCCAGCAGCCCTGGGGCAGGAGTTAATTCACCCCTCCACTTT; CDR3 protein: CASSPGAGVNSPLHF
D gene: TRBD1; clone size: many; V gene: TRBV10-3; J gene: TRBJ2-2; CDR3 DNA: TGTGCCTCACAGGGGGCCGAGAACACCGGGGAGCTGTTTTTT; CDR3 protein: CASQGAENTGELFF
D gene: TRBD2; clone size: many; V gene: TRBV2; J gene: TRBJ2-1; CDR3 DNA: TGTGCCAGCAGTGATGGGACTAGCGGGCCTAATGAGCAGTTCTTC; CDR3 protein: CASSDGTSGPNEQFF
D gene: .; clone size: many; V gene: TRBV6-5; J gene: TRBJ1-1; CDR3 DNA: TGTGCCAGCAGTTACTCGCAGGGGACCCAAACCGCTTTCTTT; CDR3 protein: CASSYSQGTQTAFF
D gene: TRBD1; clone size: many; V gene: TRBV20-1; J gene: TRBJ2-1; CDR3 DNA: TGCAGTGCTAGAGATGGCAGGGGGTCCTACAATGAGCAGTTCTTC; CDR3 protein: CSARDGRGSYNEQFF